A selection of T cell receptor beta chains follows, all from one sample in a study of T cells in Graves' hyperthyroidism and ophthalmopathy. Each CDR3 protein gets one entry after TCRdb re-called the multiplex PCR reads with MiXCR. The table lists 750,000 to 950,000 distinct CDR3 sequences, 38% of them singletons. The sequenced sample was blood. The source of these receptors is a young man with Graves' hyperthyroidism. Each CDR3 is given with its conserved first and last residue. D genes are given only for firm matches. Not all rows give a size; the values are once, few, many and, for expanded clones, a class.

CDR3 length: 14
J gene: TRBJ2-7
clone size: many
D gene: -
V gene: TRBV7-9
CDR3 DNA: TGTGCCAGCAGCTTAGGGGCGGGTAGGAACGAGCAGTACTTC
CDR3 protein: CASSLGAGRNEQYF

CDR3 length: 17
J gene: TRBJ1-5
clone size: few
D gene: -
V gene: TRBV7-9
CDR3 DNA: TGTGCCAGCAGCTTACGGGGCGGGGGCGATAGCAATCAGCCCCAGCATTTT
CDR3 protein: CASSLRGGGDSNQPQHF

CDR3 length: 13
J gene: TRBJ1-1
clone size: many
D gene: TRBD1
V gene: TRBV29-1
CDR3 DNA: TGCAGCGTTGAAAGACAGGGGGGCACTGAAGCTTTCTTT
CDR3 protein: CSVERQGGTEAFF

CDR3 length: 15
J gene: TRBJ2-2
clone size: many
D gene: TRBD1
V gene: TRBV2
CDR3 DNA: TGTGCCAGCAGTCGAAAGGGGGCCGGCACCGGGGAGCTGTTTTTT
CDR3 protein: CASSRKGAGTGELFF

CDR3 length: 15
J gene: TRBJ2-7
clone size: few
D gene: -
V gene: TRBV20-1
CDR3 DNA: TGCAGTGCTAGAGATGGCCAGGGGAGCGACTACGAGCAGTACTTC
CDR3 protein: CSARDGQGSDYEQYF

CDR3 length: 16
J gene: TRBJ1-4
clone size: once
D gene: -
V gene: TRBV3-1
CDR3 DNA: TGTGCCAGCAGCCAAGACGCGGGGAGGGGGAATGAAAAACTGTTTTTT
CDR3 protein: CASSQDAGRGNEKLFF

CDR3 length: 14
J gene: TRBJ1-1
clone size: -
D gene: TRBD1
V gene: TRBV10-3
CDR3 DNA: TGTGCCATCAGTGAGTCGCAGGGGGTCGCTGAAGCTTTCTTT
CDR3 protein: CAISESQGVAEAFF

CDR3 length: 13
J gene: TRBJ1-2
clone size: many
D gene: TRBD1
V gene: TRBV20-1
CDR3 DNA: TGCAGTGCCACGACAGGGGGCGACTATGGCTACACCTTC
CDR3 protein: CSATTGGDYGYTF

CDR3 length: 14
J gene: TRBJ1-1
clone size: -
D gene: -
V gene: TRBV5-1
CDR3 DNA: TGCGTCAGCAGCATGGACAGAACTAACACTGAAGCTTTCTTT
CDR3 protein: CVSSMDRTNTEAFF

CDR3 length: 17
J gene: TRBJ1-2
clone size: few
D gene: TRBD1
V gene: TRBV4-2
CDR3 DNA: TGTGCCAGCAGCCTTTTTGGACAGGGAGGTGCTAACTATGGCTACACCTTC
CDR3 protein: CASSLFGQGGANYGYTF

CDR3 length: 14
J gene: TRBJ1-5
clone size: many
D gene: TRBD1
V gene: TRBV6-6
CDR3 DNA: TGTGCCAGCAGTTGGGACAGGGTGGATCAGCCCCAGCATTTT
CDR3 protein: CASSWDRVDQPQHF

CDR3 length: 14
J gene: TRBJ2-6
clone size: -
D gene: -
V gene: TRBV24-1
CDR3 DNA: TGTGCCACCAGTTTGGGAACTGGGGCCAACGTCCTGACTTTC
CDR3 protein: CATSLGTGANVLTF

CDR3 length: 13
J gene: TRBJ2-7
clone size: few
D gene: -
V gene: TRBV9
CDR3 DNA: TGTGCCAGCAGCGACCCCCGGGGAAACGAGCAGTACTTC
CDR3 protein: CASSDPRGNEQYF

CDR3 length: 11
J gene: TRBJ1-3
clone size: many
D gene: -
V gene: TRBV7-9
CDR3 DNA: TGTGCCAGCAGTTCGGCGGACACCATATATTTT
CDR3 protein: CASSSADTIYF

CDR3 length: 13
J gene: TRBJ1-5
clone size: many
D gene: -
V gene: TRBV15
CDR3 DNA: TGTGCCACCAGAGGTCCAGGCAATCAGCCCCAGCATTTT
CDR3 protein: CATRGPGNQPQHF

CDR3 length: 13
J gene: TRBJ1-2
clone size: -
D gene: -
V gene: TRBV6-4
CDR3 DNA: TGTGCCAGCAGTGACTCGGGGATCCATGGCTACACCTTC
CDR3 protein: CASSDSGIHGYTF

CDR3 length: 14
J gene: TRBJ1-5
clone size: few
D gene: -
V gene: TRBV20-1
CDR3 DNA: TGCAGTGCTAGAGTGGGACCTAGCAATCAGCCCCAGCATTTT
CDR3 protein: CSARVGPSNQPQHF

CDR3 length: 15
J gene: TRBJ2-5
clone size: few
D gene: TRBD2
V gene: TRBV6-6
CDR3 DNA: TGTGCCAGCAGTTACGTAGCGGGAGAGAGAGAGACCCAGTACTTC
CDR3 protein: CASSYVAGERETQYF

CDR3 length: 15
J gene: TRBJ1-6
clone size: many
D gene: -
V gene: TRBV14
CDR3 DNA: TGTGCCAGCAGCCCCCGGGACGTCAAAACTTCACCCCTCCACTTT
CDR3 protein: CASSPRDVKTSPLHF

CDR3 length: 14
J gene: TRBJ1-1
clone size: -
D gene: -
V gene: TRBV29-1
CDR3 DNA: TGCAGCGTGACGGTGGGGGCGATGAACACTGAAGCTTTCTTT
CDR3 protein: CSVTVGAMNTEAFF

CDR3 length: 15
J gene: TRBJ1-3
clone size: -
D gene: TRBD1
V gene: TRBV7-9
CDR3 DNA: TGTGCCAGCAGCCCCTCCGGGACAGGCGGAAACACCATATATTTT
CDR3 protein: CASSPSGTGGNTIYF

CDR3 length: 14
J gene: TRBJ1-1
clone size: -
D gene: -
V gene: TRBV10-3
CDR3 DNA: TGTGCCATCAGTGACGACAGCATGAACACTGAAGCTTTCTTT
CDR3 protein: CAISDDSMNTEAFF

CDR3 length: 15
J gene: TRBJ2-7
clone size: -
D gene: TRBD2
V gene: TRBV6-5
CDR3 DNA: TGTGCCAGCAGTCCGCTAGCGGGAGGGCCCCACGAGCAGTACTTC
CDR3 protein: CASSPLAGGPHEQYF

CDR3 length: 16
J gene: TRBJ2-7
clone size: -
D gene: TRBD1
V gene: TRBV19
CDR3 DNA: TGTGCCACCGCCGCAACCGGGACAGCGATCTCCTACGAGCAGTACTTC
CDR3 protein: CATAATGTAISYEQYF

CDR3 length: 11
J gene: TRBJ1-2
clone size: -
D gene: -
V gene: TRBV29-1
CDR3 DNA: TGCAGCGTTTTAACAGAGGGTGGCTACACCTTC
CDR3 protein: CSVLTEGGYTF

CDR3 length: 15
J gene: TRBJ2-2
clone size: once
D gene: TRBD1
V gene: TRBV19
CDR3 DNA: TGCGCCAGCAGCCTCCTGGACAGGGATGCCGGGGAGCTGTTTTTT
CDR3 protein: CASSLLDRDAGELFF

CDR3 length: 13
J gene: TRBJ2-7
clone size: -
D gene: -
V gene: TRBV9
CDR3 DNA: TGTGCCAGCAGTTTGCTTTCCGCCTACGAGCAGTACTTC
CDR3 protein: CASSLLSAYEQYF

CDR3 length: 14
J gene: TRBJ1-6
clone size: few
D gene: TRBD1
V gene: TRBV25-1
CDR3 DNA: TGTGCCAGCAGCCTGACAGGGGGCCGTTCACCCCTCCACTTT
CDR3 protein: CASSLTGGRSPLHF

CDR3 length: 15
J gene: TRBJ2-2
clone size: -
D gene: TRBD1
V gene: TRBV7-9
CDR3 DNA: TGTGCCAGCAGCTTAGAGACAGGGGTGGACGGGGAGCTGTTTTTT
CDR3 protein: CASSLETGVDGELFF

CDR3 length: 16
J gene: TRBJ2-2
clone size: -
D gene: -
V gene: TRBV3-1
CDR3 DNA: TGTGCCAGCAGCCCGACTATCACTGGGGGAACCGGGGAGCTGTTTTTT
CDR3 protein: CASSPTITGGTGELFF

CDR3 length: 15
J gene: TRBJ1-1
clone size: -
D gene: TRBD1
V gene: TRBV5-4
CDR3 DNA: TGTGCCAGCAGCCCATTCGGGACAGGGAACACTGAAGCTTTCTTT
CDR3 protein: CASSPFGTGNTEAFF

CDR3 length: 14
J gene: TRBJ2-2
clone size: -
D gene: -
V gene: TRBV7-8
CDR3 DNA: TGTGCCAGCAGCTTACTAATATACACCGGGGAGCTGTTTTTT
CDR3 protein: CASSLLIYTGELFF

CDR3 length: 12
J gene: TRBJ2-7
clone size: many
D gene: -
V gene: TRBV2
CDR3 DNA: TGTGCCAGCAGGCCGACCGGCTACGAGCAGTACTTC
CDR3 protein: CASRPTGYEQYF

CDR3 length: 15
J gene: TRBJ1-1
clone size: -
D gene: -
V gene: TRBV5-1
CDR3 DNA: TGCGCCAGCAGTAAAGAATCGTATATGCGGACTGAAGCTTTCTTT
CDR3 protein: CASSKESYMRTEAFF

CDR3 length: 11
J gene: TRBJ1-4
clone size: many
D gene: -
V gene: TRBV29-1
CDR3 DNA: TGCAGCGGGTTCTGGGGAGAAAAACTGTTTTTT
CDR3 protein: CSGFWGEKLFF

CDR3 length: 14
J gene: TRBJ2-2
clone size: -
D gene: -
V gene: TRBV20-1
CDR3 DNA: TGCAGTGTTGGACAAGGCCTTTTCACCGGGGAGCTGTTTTTT
CDR3 protein: CSVGQGLFTGELFF

CDR3 length: 14
J gene: TRBJ1-2
clone size: -
D gene: -
V gene: TRBV7-2
CDR3 DNA: TGTGCCAGCAGCTCCCAGGGGCAGGGCTATGGCTACACCTTC
CDR3 protein: CASSSQGQGYGYTF

CDR3 length: 14
J gene: TRBJ1-2
clone size: many
D gene: -
V gene: TRBV19
CDR3 DNA: TGTGCCAGTAGTATAGGAGTACAGCTGGAGGGCTACACCTTC
CDR3 protein: CASSIGVQLEGYTF

CDR3 length: 15
J gene: TRBJ1-2
clone size: many
D gene: -
V gene: TRBV7-2
CDR3 DNA: TGTGCCAGCAGCTTAGCGAGGGGAAGGGACTATGGCTACACCTTC
CDR3 protein: CASSLARGRDYGYTF

CDR3 length: 15
J gene: TRBJ1-5
clone size: -
D gene: -
V gene: TRBV19
CDR3 DNA: TGTGCCAGTAGTATCTCTTTACAGGAGAATCGGCCCCAGCATTTT
CDR3 protein: CASSISLQENRPQHF

CDR3 length: 16
J gene: TRBJ1-6
clone size: few
D gene: -
V gene: TRBV7-2
CDR3 DNA: TGTGCCAGCAGCTTTACTACCGACGGTAATAATTCACCCCTCCACTTT
CDR3 protein: CASSFTTDGNNSPLHF

CDR3 length: 13
J gene: TRBJ2-2
clone size: many
D gene: -
V gene: TRBV29-1
CDR3 DNA: TGCAGCGTTGAGACCCCGGGCACCGGGGAGCTGTTTTTT
CDR3 protein: CSVETPGTGELFF

CDR3 length: 16
J gene: TRBJ2-6
clone size: -
D gene: -
V gene: TRBV15
CDR3 DNA: TGTGCCACCAGCTTTGGGACAACCTCTGGGGCCAACGTCCTGACTTTC
CDR3 protein: CATSFGTTSGANVLTF

CDR3 length: 13
J gene: TRBJ1-2
clone size: many
D gene: TRBD1
V gene: TRBV20-1
CDR3 DNA: TGCAGTGCTGGCGGACAGGGCGAATGGAGCTACACCTTC
CDR3 protein: CSAGGQGEWSYTF

CDR3 length: 13
J gene: TRBJ2-7
clone size: many
D gene: TRBD2
V gene: TRBV7-9
CDR3 DNA: TGTGCCAGCAGAGGAGCGGGGGCAGGCGAGCAGTACTTC
CDR3 protein: CASRGAGAGEQYF

CDR3 length: 13
J gene: TRBJ1-2
clone size: -
D gene: -
V gene: TRBV6-5
CDR3 DNA: TGTGCCAGCAGTTTAGACCAGGGGAATGGCTACACCTTC
CDR3 protein: CASSLDQGNGYTF

CDR3 length: 15
J gene: TRBJ2-7
clone size: many
D gene: -
V gene: TRBV5-1
CDR3 DNA: TGCGCCAGCAGCTTGGGGTCCAGGGGAATCGACGAGCAGTACTTC
CDR3 protein: CASSLGSRGIDEQYF

CDR3 length: 14
J gene: TRBJ1-4
clone size: many
D gene: -
V gene: TRBV5-1
CDR3 DNA: TGCGCCAGCAGCTTTGGCCGGGAAGGTGAAAAACTGTTTTTT
CDR3 protein: CASSFGREGEKLFF

CDR3 length: 14
J gene: TRBJ2-7
clone size: -
D gene: TRBD1
V gene: TRBV25-1
CDR3 DNA: TGTGCCAGCAGTTTCGGGACAGGACCTATGCAGCAGTACTTC
CDR3 protein: CASSFGTGPMQQYF

CDR3 length: 12
J gene: TRBJ1-4
clone size: many
D gene: -
V gene: TRBV29-1
CDR3 DNA: TGCAGCATCTCAGAAGCTAATGAAAAACTGTTTTTT
CDR3 protein: CSISEANEKLFF

CDR3 length: 17
J gene: TRBJ2-5
clone size: -
D gene: TRBD2
V gene: TRBV10-3
CDR3 DNA: TGTGCCAGCAGTGATGGGACTAGCGGGAGGCACCAAGAGACCCAGTACTTC
CDR3 protein: CASSDGTSGRHQETQYF

CDR3 length: 18
J gene: TRBJ1-5
clone size: -
D gene: TRBD1
V gene: TRBV7-8
CDR3 DNA: TGTGCCAGCAGCTCCGGACAGGGTGGGACCCATGGCAATCAGCCCCAGCATTTT
CDR3 protein: CASSSGQGGTHGNQPQHF

CDR3 length: 15
J gene: TRBJ2-7
clone size: few
D gene: -
V gene: TRBV9
CDR3 DNA: TGTGCCAGCAGCGTAGCGTCCGGGACACCCTACGAGCAGTACTTC
CDR3 protein: CASSVASGTPYEQYF

CDR3 length: 16
J gene: TRBJ2-5
clone size: few
D gene: TRBD2
V gene: TRBV9
CDR3 DNA: TGTGCCAGCAGCCAACCGACTAGCGGGAGAAAAGAGACCCAGTACTTC
CDR3 protein: CASSQPTSGRKETQYF

CDR3 length: 14
J gene: TRBJ1-1
clone size: -
D gene: -
V gene: TRBV6-1
CDR3 DNA: TGTGCCAGCAGTGAAGTCACAGGTTTCTGGGAAGCTTTCTTT
CDR3 protein: CASSEVTGFWEAFF